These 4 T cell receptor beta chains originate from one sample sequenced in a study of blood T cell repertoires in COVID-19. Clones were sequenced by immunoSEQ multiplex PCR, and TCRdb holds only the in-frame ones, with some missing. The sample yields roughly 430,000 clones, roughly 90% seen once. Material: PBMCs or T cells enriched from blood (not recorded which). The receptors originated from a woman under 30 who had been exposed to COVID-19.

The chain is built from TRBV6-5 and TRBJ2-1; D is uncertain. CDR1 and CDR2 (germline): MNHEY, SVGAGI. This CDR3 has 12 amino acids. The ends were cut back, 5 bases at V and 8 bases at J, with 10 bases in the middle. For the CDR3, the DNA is TGTGCCAGCAGTCCCCGGTTTCATGAGCAGTTCTTC. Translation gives CASSPRFHEQFF.

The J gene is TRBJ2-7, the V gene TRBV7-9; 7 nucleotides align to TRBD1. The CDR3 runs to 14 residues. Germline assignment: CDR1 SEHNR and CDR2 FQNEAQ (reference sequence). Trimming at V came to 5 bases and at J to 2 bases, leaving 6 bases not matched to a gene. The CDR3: CASSLTGVTYEQYF. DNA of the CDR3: TGTGCCAGCAGCCTCACAGGGGTAACCTACGAGCAGTACTTC.

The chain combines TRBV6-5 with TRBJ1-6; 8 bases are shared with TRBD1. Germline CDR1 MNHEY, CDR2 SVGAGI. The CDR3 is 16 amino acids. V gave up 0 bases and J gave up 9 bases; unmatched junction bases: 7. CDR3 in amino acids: CASSYSTGVESSPLHF. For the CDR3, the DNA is TGTGCCAGCAGTTACTCGACAGGGGTGGAAAGTTCACCCCTCCACTTT.

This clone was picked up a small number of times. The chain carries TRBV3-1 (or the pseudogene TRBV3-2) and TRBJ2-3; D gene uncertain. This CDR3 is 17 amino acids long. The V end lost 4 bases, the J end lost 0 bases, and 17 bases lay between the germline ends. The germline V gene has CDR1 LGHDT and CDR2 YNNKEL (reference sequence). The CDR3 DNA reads TGTGCCAGCAGCCCCACAGATATCATCCCTAGCACAGATACGCAGTATTTT. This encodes CASSPTDIIPSTDTQYF.